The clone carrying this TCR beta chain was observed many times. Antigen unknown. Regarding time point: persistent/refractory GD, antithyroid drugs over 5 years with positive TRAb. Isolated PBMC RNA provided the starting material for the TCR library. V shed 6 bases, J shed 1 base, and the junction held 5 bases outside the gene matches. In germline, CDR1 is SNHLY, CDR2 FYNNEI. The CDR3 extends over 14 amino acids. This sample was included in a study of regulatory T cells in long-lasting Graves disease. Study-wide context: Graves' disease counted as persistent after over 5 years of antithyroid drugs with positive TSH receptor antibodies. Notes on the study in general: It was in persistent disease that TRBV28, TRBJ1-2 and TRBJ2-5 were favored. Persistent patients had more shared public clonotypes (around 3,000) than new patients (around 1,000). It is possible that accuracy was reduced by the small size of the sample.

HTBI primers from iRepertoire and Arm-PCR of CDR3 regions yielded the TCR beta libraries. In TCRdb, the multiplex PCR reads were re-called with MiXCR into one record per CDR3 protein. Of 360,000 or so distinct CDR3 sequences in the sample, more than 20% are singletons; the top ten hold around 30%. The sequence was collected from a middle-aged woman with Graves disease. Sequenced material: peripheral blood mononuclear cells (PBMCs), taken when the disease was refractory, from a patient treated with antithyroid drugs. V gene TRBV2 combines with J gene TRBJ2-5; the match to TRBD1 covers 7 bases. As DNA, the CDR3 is TGTGCCAGCAGAGCCGGGACAGCCCAAGAGACCCAGTACTTC. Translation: CASRAGTAQETQYF.